The rows below give T cell receptor beta chains drawn from one sample of a study of regulatory T cells in long-lasting Graves disease. TCRdb called the multiplex PCR reads again in MiXCR, with one record for every CDR3 protein. In the table there are around 330,000 distinct CDR3 sequences, roughly 18% of which are singletons. The source was peripheral blood mononuclear cells (PBMCs), collected at new diagnosis, from a patient treated with antithyroid drugs. These receptors all stem from a female donor with Graves disease. CDR3s include the opening cysteine and the closing phenylalanine or tryptophan. The order of the fields is J gene, V gene, CDR3 length, D gene, clone size, CDR3 protein, CDR3 DNA. The D gene is left open where the match is weak. Size values are once, few and many counts, or a class for expanded clones, and some rows have none.

j_call: TRBJ2-2; v_call: TRBV28; cdr3_length: 15; d_call: TRBD2; clone_size: many; cdr3_aa: CASNSLAGGAGELFF; cdr3_nt: TGTGCCAGCAACTCTCTAGCGGGAGGGGCCGGGGAGCTGTTTTTT
j_call: TRBJ2-5; v_call: TRBV28; cdr3_length: 14; d_call: .; clone_size: many; cdr3_aa: CASSLGVGSRTQYF; cdr3_nt: TGTGCCAGCAGTTTAGGAGTAGGGTCGAGGACCCAGTACTTC
j_call: TRBJ1-3; v_call: TRBV30; cdr3_length: 13; d_call: .; clone_size: many; cdr3_aa: CAVSRDIGNTIYF; cdr3_nt: TGTGCCGTAAGTCGGGACATCGGAAACACCATATATTTT
j_call: TRBJ2-7; v_call: TRBV20-1; cdr3_length: 13; d_call: TRBD1; clone_size: many; cdr3_aa: CSARGQGTYEQYF; cdr3_nt: TGCAGTGCTAGGGGACAGGGAACCTACGAGCAGTACTTC
j_call: TRBJ2-1; v_call: TRBV5-5; cdr3_length: 13; d_call: .; clone_size: .; cdr3_aa: CASSLEGRGEQFF; cdr3_nt: TGTGCCAGCAGCTTGGAAGGGCGCGGTGAGCAGTTCTTC
j_call: TRBJ2-1; v_call: TRBV12-5; cdr3_length: 14; d_call: .; clone_size: .; cdr3_aa: CASGDPWRTHEQFF; cdr3_nt: TGTGCTAGTGGTGATCCGTGGCGTACCCATGAGCAGTTCTTC
j_call: TRBJ2-1; v_call: TRBV11-2; cdr3_length: 14; d_call: .; clone_size: many; cdr3_aa: CASSFELRGNEQFF; cdr3_nt: TGTGCCAGCAGCTTTGAGCTAAGGGGCAATGAGCAGTTCTTC
j_call: TRBJ1-5; v_call: TRBV3-1; cdr3_length: 14; d_call: .; clone_size: .; cdr3_aa: CASSHKGGYQPQHF; cdr3_nt: TGTGCCAGCAGCCACAAAGGGGGGTATCAGCCCCAGCATTTT
j_call: TRBJ2-6; v_call: TRBV2; cdr3_length: 15; d_call: .; clone_size: many; cdr3_aa: CASSDGGYGANVLTF; cdr3_nt: TGTGCCAGCAGTGACGGCGGGTACGGGGCCAACGTCCTGACTTTC
j_call: TRBJ2-7; v_call: TRBV27; cdr3_length: 14; d_call: TRBD2; clone_size: many; cdr3_aa: CASSFAGASYEQYF; cdr3_nt: TGTGCCAGCAGCTTCGCGGGAGCCTCCTACGAGCAGTACTTC
j_call: TRBJ2-7; v_call: TRBV18; cdr3_length: 12; d_call: .; clone_size: few; cdr3_aa: CASRTDTYEQYF; cdr3_nt: TGTGCCAGCAGGACGGATACCTACGAGCAGTACTTC
j_call: TRBJ2-1; v_call: TRBV28; cdr3_length: 15; d_call: TRBD1; clone_size: many; cdr3_aa: CASLPDRLSYNEQFF; cdr3_nt: TGTGCCAGTTTACCGGACAGGCTCTCCTACAATGAGCAGTTCTTC
j_call: TRBJ1-5; v_call: TRBV10-3; cdr3_length: 15; d_call: .; clone_size: .; cdr3_aa: CAISEWGGPNQPQHF; cdr3_nt: TGTGCCATCAGTGAGTGGGGCGGGCCCAATCAGCCCCAGCATTTT
j_call: TRBJ2-2; v_call: TRBV19; cdr3_length: 14; d_call: TRBD1; clone_size: many; cdr3_aa: CASSLDRGTGELFF; cdr3_nt: TGTGCCAGCAGCTTGGACAGGGGAACCGGGGAGCTGTTTTTT
j_call: TRBJ2-7; v_call: TRBV20-1; cdr3_length: 16; d_call: .; clone_size: .; cdr3_aa: CSARDIPTRASYEQYF; cdr3_nt: TGCAGTGCTAGAGATATCCCGACCAGGGCATCCTACGAGCAGTACTTC
j_call: TRBJ2-5; v_call: TRBV27; cdr3_length: 15; d_call: TRBD1; clone_size: few; cdr3_aa: CASSPYKTGKETQYF; cdr3_nt: TGTGCCAGCAGCCCTTACAAGACAGGGAAAGAGACCCAGTACTTC
j_call: TRBJ2-7; v_call: TRBV14; cdr3_length: 15; d_call: TRBD1; clone_size: few; cdr3_aa: CASSQLRTGGYEQYF; cdr3_nt: TGTGCCAGCAGCCAACTTAGGACAGGGGGCTACGAGCAGTACTTC
j_call: TRBJ2-1; v_call: TRBV27; cdr3_length: 16; d_call: TRBD2; clone_size: .; cdr3_aa: CASSSGTSGINNEQFF; cdr3_nt: TGTGCCAGCAGTTCTGGGACTAGCGGGATCAACAATGAGCAGTTCTTC
j_call: TRBJ1-1; v_call: TRBV20-1; cdr3_length: 13; d_call: .; clone_size: .; cdr3_aa: CSTSQGTLTEAFF; cdr3_nt: TGCAGTACCTCCCAGGGGACTTTGACTGAAGCTTTCTTT
j_call: TRBJ1-4; v_call: TRBV5-4; cdr3_length: 16; d_call: .; clone_size: .; cdr3_aa: CASSDAGQTSPEKLFF; cdr3_nt: TGTGCCAGCAGCGACGCGGGACAAACCTCTCCTGAAAAACTGTTTTTT
j_call: TRBJ2-5; v_call: TRBV12-3/TRBV12-4; cdr3_length: 15; d_call: .; clone_size: many; cdr3_aa: CASSLFGTFQETQYF; cdr3_nt: TGTGCCAGCAGTTTATTCGGGACCTTCCAAGAGACCCAGTACTTC
j_call: TRBJ2-1; v_call: TRBV24-1; cdr3_length: 16; d_call: TRBD1; clone_size: .; cdr3_aa: CATSPTGAGGYNEQFF; cdr3_nt: TGTGCCACCAGTCCCACCGGGGCAGGGGGATACAATGAGCAGTTCTTC
j_call: TRBJ1-2; v_call: TRBV10-3; cdr3_length: 13; d_call: .; clone_size: many; cdr3_aa: CAIKQGAGYGYTF; cdr3_nt: TGTGCCATCAAACAGGGCGCTGGCTATGGCTACACCTTC
j_call: TRBJ2-3; v_call: TRBV11-2; cdr3_length: 14; d_call: .; clone_size: many; cdr3_aa: CASSLVNAGDTQYF; cdr3_nt: TGTGCCAGCAGCTTAGTGAACGCAGGGGATACGCAGTATTTT
j_call: TRBJ2-1; v_call: TRBV7-2; cdr3_length: 17; d_call: .; clone_size: few; cdr3_aa: CASSLKRPGDPYNEQFF; cdr3_nt: TGTGCCAGCAGCTTAAAAAGGCCGGGAGACCCTTACAATGAGCAGTTCTTC